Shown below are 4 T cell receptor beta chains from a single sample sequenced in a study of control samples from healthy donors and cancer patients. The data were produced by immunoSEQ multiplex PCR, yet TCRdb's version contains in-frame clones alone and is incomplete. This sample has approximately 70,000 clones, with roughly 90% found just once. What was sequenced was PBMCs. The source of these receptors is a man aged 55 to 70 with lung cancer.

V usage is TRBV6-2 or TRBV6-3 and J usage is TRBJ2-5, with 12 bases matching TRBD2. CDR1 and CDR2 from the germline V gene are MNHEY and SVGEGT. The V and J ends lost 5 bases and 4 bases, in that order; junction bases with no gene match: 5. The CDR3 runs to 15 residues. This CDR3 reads CASSASGGALETQYF. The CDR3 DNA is TGTGCCAGCAGTGCTAGCGGGGGGGCCTTAGAGACCCAGTACTTC.

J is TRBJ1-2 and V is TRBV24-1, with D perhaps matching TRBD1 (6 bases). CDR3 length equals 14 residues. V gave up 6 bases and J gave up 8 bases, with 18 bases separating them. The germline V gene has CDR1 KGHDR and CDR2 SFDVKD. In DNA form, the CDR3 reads TGTGCCACCAGTCAAGGGGGAAGCTACCGAGGCTACACCTTC. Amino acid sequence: CATSQGGSYRGYTF.

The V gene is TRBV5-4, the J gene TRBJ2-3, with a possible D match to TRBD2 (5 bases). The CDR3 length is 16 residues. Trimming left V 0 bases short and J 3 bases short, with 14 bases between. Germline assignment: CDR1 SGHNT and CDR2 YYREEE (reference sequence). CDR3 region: CASSLEWAGETDTQYF. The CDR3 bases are TGTGCCAGCAGCTTGGAGTGGGCCGGGGAAACAGATACGCAGTATTTT.

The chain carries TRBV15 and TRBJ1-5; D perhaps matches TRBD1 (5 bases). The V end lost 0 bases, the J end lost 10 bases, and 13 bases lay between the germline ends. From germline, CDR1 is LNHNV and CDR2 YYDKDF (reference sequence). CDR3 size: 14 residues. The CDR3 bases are TGTGCCACCAGCAGAGATCTGACAGTATCCCCCCAGCATTTT. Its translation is CATSRDLTVSPQHF. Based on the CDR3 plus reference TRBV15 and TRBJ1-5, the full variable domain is DAMVIQNPRYQVTQFGKPVTLSCSQTLNHNVMYWYQQKSSQAPKLLFHYYDKDFNNEADTPDNFQSRRPNTSFCFLDIRSPGLGDTAMYLCATSRDLTVSPQHFGDGTRLSIL.